This T cell receptor beta chain originates from a study of T-cell memory formation after mild COVID-19. This clonotype was found a few times. TCRdb reprocessed the 5' RACE reads with MiXCR, giving one entry per CDR3 protein. The table shows 100,000 to 140,000 distinct CDR3 sequences, with around an eighth occurring only once. The length of the CDR3 is 12 residues. The germline V gene encodes CDR1 SGHAT and CDR2 FQNNGV. Between the trimmed V and J ends, which lost 4 bases and 5 bases, there was a span of 7 bases. This clonotype originated in a man younger than 30 who had mild COVID-19 (a few samples of this study predate the infection). Cell type and time point are not known. V gene TRBV11-2 combines with J gene TRBJ2-3; D unresolved. Sequenced: PBMCs or a T cell subset sorted from them (not recorded which). The CDR3 DNA sequence: TGTGCCAGCAGCTGGACGGAAGATACGCAGTATTTT. Amino acids: CASSWTEDTQYF.